The clone carrying this TCR beta chain was seen a single time. The assay was immunoSEQ multiplex PCR, and TCRdb's table has in-frame clones only and misses some. The sample shows over 200,000 clones, around 89% of them seen only once. The record originates from a study of blood T cell repertoires in COVID-19. Study at large: In each case, the material was cDNA or gDNA derived from T cells, B-cell-depleted T cells, or PBMCs.

This study enrolled people aged about 18 to 100 from under 25 US geographic areas. Cohort 3 donors were reported recovered after two negative PCRs, clearance, or symptom resolution. The CDR3 has 15 residues. CDR1 and CDR2 from the germline V gene are SGHRS and YFSETQ. V lost 0 bases, J lost 0 bases, and 9 bases lay in between. The specimen sequenced was PBMCs or T cells enriched from blood (not recorded which). The rearrangement uses TRBV5-1 and TRBJ1-2; possible D gene TRBD1, 5 bases. This TCR derives from a man between 40 and 49 years old who had recovered from COVID-19. CDR3 residues: CASSLVWGANYGYTF. The CDR3 bases are TGCGCCAGCAGCTTGGTGTGGGGGGCTAACTATGGCTACACCTTC. Based on the CDR3 plus reference TRBV5-1 and TRBJ1-2, the full variable domain is KAGVTQTPRYLIKTRGQQVTLSCSPISGHRSVSWYQQTPGQGLQFLFEYFSETQRNKGNFPGRFSGRQFSNSRSEMNVSTLELGDSALYLCASSLVWGANYGYTFGSGTRLTVV.